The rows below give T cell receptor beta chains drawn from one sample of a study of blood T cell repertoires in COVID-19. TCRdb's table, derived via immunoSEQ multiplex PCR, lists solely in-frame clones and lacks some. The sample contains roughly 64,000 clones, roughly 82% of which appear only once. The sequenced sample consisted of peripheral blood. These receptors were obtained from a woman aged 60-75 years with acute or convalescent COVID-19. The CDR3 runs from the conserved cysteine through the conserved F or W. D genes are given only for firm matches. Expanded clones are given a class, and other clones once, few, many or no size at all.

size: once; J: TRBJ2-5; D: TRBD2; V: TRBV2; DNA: TGTGCCAGCAGTGGCCAGACTAGCGGCCAAGAGACCCAGTACTTC; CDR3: CASSGQTSGQETQYF
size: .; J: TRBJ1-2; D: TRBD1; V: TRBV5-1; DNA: TGCGCCAGCACGGGACAGGGGTGGGATGGCTACACCTTC; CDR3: CASTGQGWDGYTF
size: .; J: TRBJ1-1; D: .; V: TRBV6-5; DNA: TGTGCCAGCAAGATAGCGGGGGTCACTGAAGCTTTCTTT; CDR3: CASKIAGVTEAFF
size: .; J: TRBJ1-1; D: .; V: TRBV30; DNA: TGTGCCTGGGGCGGACAGAAAACTGAAGCTTTCTTT; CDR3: CAWGGQKTEAFF
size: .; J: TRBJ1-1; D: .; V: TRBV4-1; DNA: TGCGCCAGCAGCCAAGAGGACTTTGAAGCTTTCTTT; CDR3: CASSQEDFEAFF
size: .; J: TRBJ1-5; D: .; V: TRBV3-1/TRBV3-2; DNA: TGTGCCAGCAGCCAAGGGACTGGAATTAATCAGCCCCAGCATTTT; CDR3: CASSQGTGINQPQHF
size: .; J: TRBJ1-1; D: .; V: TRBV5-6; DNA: TGTGCCAGCAGCTTGGTGGTGAAGGGGGACACTGAAGCTTTCTTT; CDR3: CASSLVVKGDTEAFF
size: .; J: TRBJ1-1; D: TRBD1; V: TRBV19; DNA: TGTGCCAGTAGTATCTGGGGACTGGGGACAGCGAACACTGAAGCTTTCTTT; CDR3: CASSIWGLGTANTEAFF
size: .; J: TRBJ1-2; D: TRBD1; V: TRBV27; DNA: TGTGCCAGCAGTTCTTCAACAAATGACAGGGGCTATGGCTACACCTTC; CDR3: CASSSSTNDRGYGYTF
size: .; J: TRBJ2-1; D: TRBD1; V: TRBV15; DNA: TGTGCCACCAGCAGGGAATATGGACAGGGCGATGAGCAGTTCTTC; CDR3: CATSREYGQGDEQFF
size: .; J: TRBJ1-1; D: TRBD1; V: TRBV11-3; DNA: TGTGCCAGCAGCCGGACAGGAGCCACTGAAGCTTTCTTT; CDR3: CASSRTGATEAFF
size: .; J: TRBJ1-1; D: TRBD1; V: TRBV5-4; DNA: TGTGCCAGCAGCTTGAGTGGGGACAGGGGTTACTCTGAAGCTTTCTTT; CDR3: CASSLSGDRGYSEAFF
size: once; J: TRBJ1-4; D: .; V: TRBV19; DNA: TGTGCCAGTAGTACACAGGGAACTAATGAAAAACTGTTTTTT; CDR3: CASSTQGTNEKLFF
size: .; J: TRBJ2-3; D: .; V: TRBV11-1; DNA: TGTGCCAGCAGCTTAGAAGCCAGGGGTACAGATACGCAGTATTTT; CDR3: CASSLEARGTDTQYF
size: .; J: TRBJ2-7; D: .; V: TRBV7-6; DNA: TGTGCCAGCAGCTTAGCCGTTTCCTACGAGCAGTACTTC; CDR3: CASSLAVSYEQYF
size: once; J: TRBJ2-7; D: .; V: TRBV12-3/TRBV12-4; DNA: TGTGCCAGCAGTTTAGACCCTTTGACGGGACAGTACTTC; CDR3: CASSLDPLTGQYF
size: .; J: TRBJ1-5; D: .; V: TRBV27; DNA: TGTGCCACCTCTTTACCAGGGGACAATCAGCCCCAGCATTTT; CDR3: CATSLPGDNQPQHF
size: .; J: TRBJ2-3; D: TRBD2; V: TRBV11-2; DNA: TGTGCCAGCAGCCCACTTCGACTAGCGGGTTGGACAGATACGCAGTATTTT; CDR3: CASSPLRLAGWTDTQYF
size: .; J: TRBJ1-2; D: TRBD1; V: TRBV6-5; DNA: TGTGCCAGCACCCAGGGACAGGGAAGGCTCTATGGCTACACCTTC; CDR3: CASTQGQGRLYGYTF
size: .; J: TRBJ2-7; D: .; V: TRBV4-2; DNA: TGTGCCAGCAGCCAAGGGAGGGACAGTGCCCACGAGCAGTACTTC; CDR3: CASSQGRDSAHEQYF
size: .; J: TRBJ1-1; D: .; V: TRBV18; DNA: TGTGCCAGCTCACCGCGGCGGGATGAAGCTTTCTTT; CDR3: CASSPRRDEAFF
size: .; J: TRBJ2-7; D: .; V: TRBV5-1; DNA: TGCGCCAGCAGCTTGGGTCTTCCGACAGACGAGCAGTACTTC; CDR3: CASSLGLPTDEQYF
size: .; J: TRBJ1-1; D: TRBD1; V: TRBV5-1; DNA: TGCGCCAGCAGTACTAGTCCAGGGGGAAACACTGAAGCTTTCTTT; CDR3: CASSTSPGGNTEAFF
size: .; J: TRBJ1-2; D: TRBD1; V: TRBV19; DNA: TGTGCCAGTAGTATTCGCCAGGGGGGAGAGCGTGGCTACACCTTC; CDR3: CASSIRQGGERGYTF